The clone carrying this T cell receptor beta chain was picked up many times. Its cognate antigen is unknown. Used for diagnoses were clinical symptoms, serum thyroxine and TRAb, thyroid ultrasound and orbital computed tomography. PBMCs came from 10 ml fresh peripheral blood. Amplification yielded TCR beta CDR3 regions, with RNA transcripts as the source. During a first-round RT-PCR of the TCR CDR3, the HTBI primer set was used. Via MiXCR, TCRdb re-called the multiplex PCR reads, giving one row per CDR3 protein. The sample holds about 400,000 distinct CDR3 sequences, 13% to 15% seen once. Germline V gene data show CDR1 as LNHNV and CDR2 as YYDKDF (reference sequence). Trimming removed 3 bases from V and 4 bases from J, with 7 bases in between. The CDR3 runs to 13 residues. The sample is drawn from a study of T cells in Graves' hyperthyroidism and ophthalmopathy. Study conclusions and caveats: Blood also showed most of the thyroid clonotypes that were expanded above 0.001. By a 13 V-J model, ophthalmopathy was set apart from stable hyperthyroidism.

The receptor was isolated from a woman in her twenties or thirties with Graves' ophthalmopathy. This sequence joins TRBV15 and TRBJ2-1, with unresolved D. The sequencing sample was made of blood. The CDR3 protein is CATSREIYNEQFF. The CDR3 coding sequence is TGTGCCACCAGCAGGGAAATTTACAATGAGCAGTTCTTC.